The clone carrying this TCR beta chain was seen only a few times. Antigen unknown. Distinct nucleotide sequences in the sample also encode this CDR3. Deep-level running was used for the assay. Libraries were prepared by immunoSEQ multiplex PCR; TCRdb keeps only in-frame clonotypes and omits some of them. The sample yields around 720,000 clones, around 73% seen once. The sample comes from a study of shared clonotypes between healthy human individuals. For the study at large: Those who served as donors were two women and a few men between the ages of 18 and 49.

Study observations and caveats: The study found lower generation probabilities in non-shared clonotypes than in those shared by all four donors.

The germline V and J ends were trimmed by 3 bases and 5 bases, with 5 bases remaining between them. The CDR3 consists of 12 residues. CDR1 is MNHEY and CDR2 is SMNVEV in the germline V gene (reference sequence). The clonotype originates from a woman in her 30s in good health. Input material: memory CD4+ T cells sorted from blood. Specified subset: CD45RA-negative fraction. The rearrangement uses TRBV27 and TRBJ2-1; D uncertain. The CDR3 DNA is TGTGCCAGCAGTTTTAGAGACAATGAGCAGTTCTTC. Residues: CASSFRDNEQFF.